These T cell receptor beta chains were read from a single sample in a study of T-cell memory formation after mild COVID-19. A single record per CDR3 protein comes from TCRdb applying MiXCR to the 5' RACE reads. The table has 110,000 or so distinct CDR3 sequences, 20% to 25% seen once. The material sequenced was PBMCs or a T cell subset sorted from them (not recorded which). Receptor source: a man aged 18 to 29 who had mild COVID-19 (a few samples of this study predate the infection). Cell type and time point are not known. The CDR3 runs from the conserved cysteine through the conserved F or W. The order of the fields is clone size, D gene, V gene, J gene, CDR3 DNA, CDR3 protein. The D gene is left open where the match is weak. Expanded clones get a size class; other rows say once, few or many, or leave the size out.

abundance: many; d_gene: -; v_gene: TRBV10-1; j_gene: TRBJ2-2; CDR3nt: TGCGCCAGCAGTGCCACACTGGACCTAAACACCGGGGAGCTGTTTTTT; CDR3aa: CASSATLDLNTGELFF
abundance: -; d_gene: -; v_gene: TRBV7-9; j_gene: TRBJ2-2; CDR3nt: TGTGCCAGCAGCTTAAAGGGGTGGAACACCGGGGAGCTGTTTTTT; CDR3aa: CASSLKGWNTGELFF
abundance: few; d_gene: -; v_gene: TRBV4-3; j_gene: TRBJ1-1; CDR3nt: TGCGCCAGCAGCCAAGTAGAGATGGAGGAGAGAACTGAAGCTTTCTTT; CDR3aa: CASSQVEMEERTEAFF
abundance: few; d_gene: TRBD2; v_gene: TRBV7-2; j_gene: TRBJ2-7; CDR3nt: TGTGCCAGCAGCTTAGGGACTAGATACGAGCAGTACTTC; CDR3aa: CASSLGTRYEQYF
abundance: -; d_gene: -; v_gene: TRBV6-2/TRBV6-3; j_gene: TRBJ2-1; CDR3nt: TGTGCCAGCACCATCCGGGCGGGTGAGCAGTTCTTC; CDR3aa: CASTIRAGEQFF
abundance: few; d_gene: -; v_gene: TRBV27; j_gene: TRBJ2-1; CDR3nt: TGTGCCAGCAGTACAAACAGGGATAGCTCCTACAATGAGCAGTTCTTC; CDR3aa: CASSTNRDSSYNEQFF
abundance: -; d_gene: TRBD1; v_gene: TRBV27; j_gene: TRBJ2-1; CDR3nt: TGTGCCAGCAGTTTATTGGACAGGGGCAATGAGCAGTTCTTC; CDR3aa: CASSLLDRGNEQFF
abundance: -; d_gene: TRBD2; v_gene: TRBV5-4; j_gene: TRBJ2-5; CDR3nt: TGTGCCAGCAGCACCGGACTAGAACAAGAGACCCAGTACTTC; CDR3aa: CASSTGLEQETQYF
abundance: few; d_gene: -; v_gene: TRBV21-1; j_gene: TRBJ1-5; CDR3nt: TGTGCCAGCAGCAAAGAGACCCCTAATCAGCCCCAGCATTTT; CDR3aa: CASSKETPNQPQHF
abundance: few; d_gene: -; v_gene: TRBV4-3; j_gene: TRBJ2-7; CDR3nt: TGCGCCAGCAGCCAAGAGCTAGCTAAAGGTTACGAGCAGTACTTC; CDR3aa: CASSQELAKGYEQYF
abundance: -; d_gene: -; v_gene: TRBV28; j_gene: TRBJ2-5; CDR3nt: TGTGCCATCCCCGACCCGACAGAAAGGCGTGGGGAGACCCAGTACTTC; CDR3aa: CAIPDPTERRGETQYF
abundance: few; d_gene: -; v_gene: TRBV7-9; j_gene: TRBJ2-3; CDR3nt: TGTGCCAGCGGTCCCCCGGAGGGGCGCCCAGATACGCAGTATTTT; CDR3aa: CASGPPEGRPDTQYF
abundance: -; d_gene: -; v_gene: TRBV7-9; j_gene: TRBJ2-1; CDR3nt: TGTGCCAGCAGCTTAACGCGCTCCTACAATGAGCAGTTCTTC; CDR3aa: CASSLTRSYNEQFF
abundance: -; d_gene: -; v_gene: TRBV7-9; j_gene: TRBJ1-1; CDR3nt: TGTGCCAGCAGCTTGGACCGACTGAATTTCCACACTGAAGCTTTCTTT; CDR3aa: CASSLDRLNFHTEAFF
abundance: -; d_gene: -; v_gene: TRBV10-2; j_gene: TRBJ1-5; CDR3nt: TGCGCCAGCAGTGAGTCGACAGCTTATAGCAATCAGCCCCAGCATTTT; CDR3aa: CASSESTAYSNQPQHF
abundance: many; d_gene: -; v_gene: TRBV2; j_gene: TRBJ2-4; CDR3nt: TGTGCCAGCAGTGAGTTCCCCCCGAGCGCCAAAAACATTCAGTACTTC; CDR3aa: CASSEFPPSAKNIQYF